One and the same sample provided the 15 T cell receptor beta chains below, sequenced in a study of T cells after posttransplantation cyclophosphamide (dated by TCRdb to between 2015 and 2016). The library was made by the immunoSEQ multiplex PCR assay. TCRdb re-hosts the immuneACCESS table, in-frame sequences only. Its copies lack some clones; in the studies checked, an unresolved V gene accounts for under half of them, and the cause for the rest is not known. Here the sample has more than 15,000 clones; 84% occur a single time. The top ten hold over 4.5% of the sample. The control group consisted of over 10 patients who received myeloablative marrow transplants with methotrexate plus a calcineurin inhibitor and who were sampled 1 year after transplant. The sample here was PBMCs, taken roughly 350 days after allogeneic stem cell transplant with calcineurin inhibitor and methotrexate. These receptors were taken from a male patient between 18 and 35 years old who received an allogeneic stem cell transplant from a related donor, was CMV-positive, and had no GVHD. A transplant means some T cells may be of graft donor rather than patient origin.

The gene calls are TRBV27 and TRBJ2-5; D is perhaps TRBD2 (6 bases). V gave up 3 bases and J gave up 4 bases, with 18 bases separating them. CDR1 and CDR2 (germline): MNHEY, SMNVEV (reference sequence). The CDR3 length is 16 residues. The CDR3 nucleotides are TGTGCCAGCAGTTTTGGCCGTGGAGGGAATCTAGAGACCCAGTACTTC. Translation gives CASSFGRGGNLETQYF.

This clone is labeled as medium-sized. CDR3 residues: CASSLGSGKGEKLFF. The CDR3, as DNA: TGCGCCAGCAGCTTGGGCTCCGGGAAAGGTGAAAAACTGTTTTTT. The gene calls are TRBV5-1 and TRBJ1-4; D gene unclear. This CDR3 has 15 residues. V was pared by 0 bases and J by 7 bases, with 13 bases between. The germline CDR1 and CDR2 sequences are SGHRS and YFSETQ. The entire variable domain, with the rest obtained from reference TRBV5-1 and TRBJ1-4, is as follows: KAGVTQTPRYLIKTRGQQVTLSCSPISGHRSVSWYQQTPGQGLQFLFEYFSETQRNKGNFPGRFSGRQFSNSRSEMNVSTLELGDSALYLCASSLGSGKGEKLFFGSGTQLSVL.

The genes are TRBV5-1 and TRBJ2-5, with 15 bases that match TRBD2. The CDR3 consists of 17 residues. The germline V gene encodes CDR1 SGHRS and CDR2 YFSETQ. J gave up 2 bases and V 4 bases, and 6 bases lay outside the gene matches. For the CDR3, the DNA is TGCGCCAGCAGCACCGGACTAGCGGGAGGGCCGCAAGAGACCCAGTACTTC. It specifies CASSTGLAGGPQETQYF.

This clone was picked up one time. The chain employs TRBV4-2 and TRBJ2-7; no clear D gene. Germline V CDR1 and CDR2: LGHNA, YNFKEQ. V was shortened by 1 base and J by 6 bases, with 16 bases between the two germline ends. The CDR3 consists of 15 residues. CDR3 amino acids: CASSQGVLGHAEQYF. Here the CDR3 DNA reads TGTGCCAGCAGCCAAGGGGTCCTAGGTCACGCCGAGCAGTACTTC.

The chain links TRBV5-4 to TRBJ2-1, with TRBD1 matching over 9 bases. With V trimmed by 3 bases and J by 4 bases, 5 bases remained unmatched. The CDR3 length is 15 residues. CDR1 is SGHNT and CDR2 is YYREEE in the germline V gene (reference sequence). Here the CDR3 DNA reads TGTGCCAGCAGCTGGACAGGGGATCAGTACAATGAGCAGTTCTTC. Translated: CASSWTGDQYNEQFF.

This clone was counted once. The J gene is TRBJ2-7, the V gene TRBV7-2; D possibly corresponds to TRBD1 (6 bases). V lost 3 bases and J lost 2, with 8 bases in between. Germline CDR1 is SGHTA and CDR2 is FQGNSA. The CDR3 length is 13 residues. The CDR3 sequence is CASSFRTAYEQYF. DNA of the CDR3: TGTGCCAGCAGCTTCCGGACAGCCTACGAGCAGTACTTC.

The V and J genes are TRBV7-2 and TRBJ1-2, with 9 bases fitting TRBD1. CDR1 and CDR2 (germline): SGHTA, FQGNSA. CDR3 length: 15 residues. V was pared by 0 bases and J by 8 bases, with 7 bases of the junction left unmatched. CDR3 residues: CASSLARGQGEGYTF. The CDR3 DNA is TGTGCCAGCAGCTTAGCCCGGGGACAGGGTGAGGGCTACACCTTC.

The J gene is TRBJ2-1, the V gene TRBV9; D not certain. CDR1 is SGDLS and CDR2 is YYNGEE in the germline V gene. This CDR3 region has 14 residues. V dropped 4 bases and J dropped 9 bases, with 17 bases sitting between them. Here the CDR3 DNA reads TGTGCCAGCAGCTACTACGAGGATGGCAGTGAGCAGTTCTTC. This sequence encodes CASSYYEDGSEQFF.

The gene calls are TRBV28 and TRBJ2-5; D may be TRBD2 (7 bases). V was trimmed by 3 bases and J by 1 base, leaving 15 bases between them. Per germline, CDR1 MDHEN and CDR2 SYDVKM. This CDR3 has 16 amino acids. CDR3 bases: TGTGCCAGCAGTTTTCAAGGGGGGGTTGGCCAAGAGACCCAGTACTTC. Encoded protein: CASSFQGGVGQETQYF. Together with reference TRBV28 and TRBJ2-5, the CDR3 gives the full variable domain: DVKVTQSSRYLVKRTGEKVFLECVQDMDHENMFWYRQDPGLGLRLIYFSYDVKMKEKGDIPEGYSVSREKKERFSLILESASTNQTSMYLCASSFQGGVGQETQYFGPGTRLLVL.

This chain's CDR3 is CASSQTGLDTQYF. DNA of the CDR3: TGCGCCAGCAGCCAGACAGGGCTCGATACGCAGTATTTT. This rearrangement joins TRBV4-3 to TRBJ2-3; 7 bases match TRBD1. V was clipped by 3 bases and J by 6 bases; unmatched bases: 3. This CDR3 region has 13 residues. Per germline, CDR1 LGHNA and CDR2 YSLEER.

The chain has TRBV5-1 and TRBJ2-3, with TRBD2 identical over 9 bases. V shed 2 bases, J shed 0 bases, and the junction held 10 bases outside the gene matches. CDR3 length equals 18 residues. CDR1 and CDR2 from the germline V gene are SGHRS and YFSETQ. The CDR3 DNA follows: TGCGCCAGCAGCTTTAAACTCAGACTAGCGGAAAGCACAGATACGCAGTATTTT. This translates into CASSFKLRLAESTDTQYF.

The chain carries TRBV14 and TRBJ2-1; 7 bases agree with TRBD2. This CDR3 comprises 14 residues. The ends lost 3 bases at V and 9 bases at J; junction bases unmatched: 8. Germline CDR1 SGHDN, CDR2 FVKESK. CDR3 nucleotide sequence: TGTGCCAGCAGCCATAGCGGGTGGTCGAGTGAGCAGTTCTTC. Translating it yields CASSHSGWSSEQFF.

The chain uses TRBV6-5 and TRBJ2-7; 10 bases match TRBD2. Trimming cost V 2 bases and J 2 bases; bases outside gene matches: 3. Germline CDR1 is MNHEY and CDR2 is SVGAGI. CDR3 length: 15 amino acids. The CDR3 region is CASSYGAGGAYEQYF. The CDR3 DNA is TGTGCCAGCAGTTACGGAGCGGGGGGGGCCTACGAGCAGTACTTC.

The chain links TRBV30 to TRBJ2-1; D uncertain. Trimming left V 8 bases short and J 9 bases short, with 20 bases between. This CDR3 spans 13 amino acids. Germline CDR1 reads GTSNPN; CDR2 reads SVGIG (reference sequence). CDR3 sequence: CALQSDGFGEQFF. The CDR3 region has the DNA TGTGCCCTCCAGAGTGACGGGTTTGGTGAGCAGTTCTTC.

This CDR3 reads CSVVTPPNSRKKTSSFYEQYF. DNA of the CDR3: TGCAGCGTTGTTACGCCCCCAAATTCCCGTAAAAAGACTAGCAGCTTCTACGAGCAGTACTTC. J is TRBJ2-7 and V is TRBV29-1; 7 bases line up with TRBD2. CDR1 is SQVTM, CDR2 ANQGSEA, per germline. This CDR3 comprises 21 residues. The junction had 30 bases not matched to a gene; V was cut back by 4 bases and J by 3 bases.